These 30 T cell receptor beta chains share one sample of origin, sequenced in a study of T cell responses to AZD1222 COVID-19 vaccine. The table came from immunoSEQ multiplex PCR; TCRdb's copy has only in-frame clones and leaves some out. The repertoire holds approximately 100,000 clones, with about 88% as singletons. The sample consisted of peripheral blood, taken on day 0 of AZD1222 vaccination. The receptors were gathered from an adult in good health.

This clone occurred a few times. The gene calls are TRBV11-2 and TRBJ1-1; unclear D gene. V lost 2 bases and J 4 bases, leaving 8 bases between the germline ends. The length of the CDR3 is 13 residues. Germline V gene sequence: CDR1 SGHAT, CDR2 FQNNGV. CDR3 nucleotides: TGTGCCAGCAGCTTAAATTTGGGCACTGAAGCTTTCTTT. Translation: CASSLNLGTEAFF.

The rearrangement links TRBV7-9 to TRBJ1-1; D ambiguous. Trimming shortened V by 5 bases and J by 0 bases, and 10 bases separated the two germline ends. Germline V CDR1 and CDR2: SEHNR, FQNEAQ (reference sequence). The length of the CDR3 is 14 residues. The DNA for the CDR3 is TGTGCCAGCAGCGCCCTGAGGATGAACACTGAAGCTTTCTTT. It translates to CASSALRMNTEAFF.

The chain employs TRBV28 and TRBJ1-1; 7 nucleotides align to TRBD1. J gave up 2 bases and V 9 bases, and 6 bases lay outside the gene matches. CDR1 MDHEN and CDR2 SYDVKM come from the germline V gene. The CDR3 spans 13 residues. The CDR3: CASTQGPNTEAFF. The CDR3 nucleotides read TGTGCCAGTACACAGGGGCCCAACACTGAAGCTTTCTTT.

This rearrangement joins TRBV7-2 to TRBJ1-2; TRBD1 agrees at 7 bases. CDR3 size: 17 residues. Germline lookup yields CDR1 SGHTA and CDR2 FQGNSA. The trim removed 1 base at V and 6 bases at J, leaving 14 bases unmatched. In DNA form, the CDR3 reads TGTGCCAGCAGCTTAGTCGGCGGGGCAGGGGGTATTGATGGCTACACCTTC. It specifies CASSLVGGAGGIDGYTF.

This chain uses TRBV7-9 with TRBJ1-2, with D possibly being TRBD1 (5 bases). The V gene lost 3 bases and the J gene lost 8 bases, with 13 bases spanning the gap. CDR3 length: 13 amino acids. Germline CDR1 reads SEHNR; CDR2 reads FQNEAQ (reference sequence). Here the CDR3 reads CASSFSGTGGYTF. The CDR3, as DNA: TGTGCCAGCAGCTTTTCCGGGACTGGGGGCTACACCTTC.

The J gene is TRBJ2-7, the V gene TRBV6-1; 8 bases fit TRBD2. J was trimmed by 1 base and V by 0 bases; bases with no gene match: 8. Germline CDR1 MNHNS, CDR2 SASEGT. The CDR3 runs to 17 residues. CDR3 region: CASSEARLAGWSYEQYF. In nucleotides, the CDR3 is TGTGCCAGCAGTGAAGCGCGTCTAGCGGGCTGGTCCTACGAGCAGTACTTC.

This chain connects TRBV15 to TRBJ2-5; 8 bases map to TRBD2. The V segment lost 1 base and the J segment 0 bases; nucleotides outside the gene matches: 4. Per the germline V gene, CDR1 is LNHNV and CDR2 is YYDKDF (reference sequence). CDR3 size: 16 residues. CDR3 coding DNA: TGTGCCACCAGCAGAGGATATAGCGGGAACCAAGAGACCCAGTACTTC. It translates to CATSRGYSGNQETQYF.

The chain recombines TRBV3-1 (or the pseudogene TRBV3-2) with TRBJ1-1, with unresolved D. The CDR3 is 13 residues long. V gave up 4 bases and J gave up 0 bases, with 6 bases separating them. In germline, CDR1 is LGHDT, CDR2 YNNKEL (reference sequence). In nucleotides, the CDR3 is TGTGCCAGCAGCCCCCGGGTGAACACTGAAGCTTTCTTT. Its translation: CASSPRVNTEAFF.

The count of this clone is one. The CDR3 is CASSWSPDTEAFF. The CDR3 DNA reads as TGTGCCAGCAGTTGGAGTCCCGACACTGAAGCTTTCTTT. The chain links TRBV11-3 to TRBJ1-1; D is uncertain. Germline V CDR1 and CDR2: SGHNT, YENEEA. Trimming cost V 6 bases and J 3 bases, with 11 bases left between them. This CDR3 is 13 amino acids long.

This chain connects TRBV27 to TRBJ1-1; TRBD1 matches at 9 bases. With V trimmed by 4 bases and J by 1 base, 7 bases remained unmatched. CDR1 MNHEY and CDR2 SMNVEV come from the germline V gene (reference sequence). The CDR3 contains 16 residues. The CDR3 spells CASSSPYRGRNTEAFF. The CDR3 nucleotides are TGTGCCAGCAGTTCGCCTTACAGGGGGCGGAACACTGAAGCTTTCTTT.

The J gene is TRBJ2-5, the V gene TRBV4-2; 8 bases match TRBD1. The CDR3 sequence is 14 residues long. CDR1 LGHNA and CDR2 YNFKEQ come from the germline V gene. V lost 3 bases and J lost 5; bases outside the gene matches: 5. This chain's CDR3 is CASSQGTGTETQYF. The CDR3 coding sequence is TGTGCCAGCAGCCAGGGGACAGGCACGGAGACCCAGTACTTC.

Concerning this clone: Distinct nucleotide sequences in the sample also encode this CDR3. The chain links TRBV11-3 to TRBJ1-1; D uncertain. The CDR3 runs 13 residues. CDR1 SGHNT and CDR2 YENEEA come from the germline V gene. V lost 0 bases to trimming and J lost 1 base, with 3 bases between them. Written as DNA, the CDR3 is TGTGCCAGCAGCTTAGATCGGAACACTGAAGCTTTCTTT. Amino acids: CASSLDRNTEAFF.

The chain is built from TRBV2 and TRBJ1-2; maybe TRBD1 (5 bases). Trimming stripped 8 bases from V and 8 bases from J, with 18 bases between. The germline V gene encodes CDR1 SNHLY and CDR2 FYNNEI. CDR3 length equals 13 residues. CDR3 amino acids: CASRGGGRNGYTF. CDR3 nucleotide sequence: TGTGCCAGCCGCGGCGGGGGACGTAACGGCTACACCTTC.

This chain links TRBV2 with TRBJ1-2; D not certain. The V gene lost 4 bases and the J gene lost 0 bases, with 18 bases spanning the gap. The CDR3 consists of 17 residues. Looked up from germline, CDR1 is SNHLY and CDR2 is FYNNEI. The CDR3 region is CASSGQVLSGSNYGYTF. For the CDR3, the DNA is TGTGCCAGCAGTGGTCAGGTCCTCTCAGGATCTAACTATGGCTACACCTTC.

The chain carries TRBV5-1 and TRBJ2-7, with D unresolved. There are 14 residues in the CDR3. Trimming pared 0 bases from V and 6 bases from J, leaving 13 bases between. Germline V gives CDR1 SGHRS, CDR2 YFSETQ. The CDR3: CASSLAPGTGEQYF. For the CDR3, the DNA is TGCGCCAGCAGCTTGGCCCCAGGTACGGGCGAGCAGTACTTC.

The chain carries TRBV27 and TRBJ1-1; D gene uncertain. Trimming removed 5 bases at V and 1 base at J, with 14 bases between. This CDR3 spans 15 amino acids. The germline gives CDR1 MNHEY, CDR2 SMNVEV (reference sequence). The CDR3 here is CASSTTAPWNTEAFF. Here the CDR3 DNA reads TGTGCCAGCAGTACTACCGCGCCATGGAACACTGAAGCTTTCTTT.

The chain carries TRBV6-1 and TRBJ2-2; no firm D call. Germline V gene sequence: CDR1 MNHNS, CDR2 SASEGT. V lost 1 base and J 9 bases, leaving 6 bases between the germline ends. There are 12 residues in the CDR3. The CDR3 loop is CASSEEGWELFF. CDR3 DNA sequence: TGTGCCAGCAGTGAAGAGGGCTGGGAGCTGTTTTTT.

J is TRBJ2-7 and V is TRBV19; 9 bases align to TRBD1. The ends lost 5 bases at V and 7 bases at J; junction bases unmatched: 12. The CDR3 has 15 residues. CDR1 and CDR2 (germline): LNHDA, SQIVND (reference sequence). CDR3 loop: CASSSTGTGIDEQYF. CDR3 bases: TGTGCCAGTAGTTCGACCGGGACAGGGATCGATGAGCAGTACTTC.

The gene calls are TRBV27 and TRBJ2-7, with 8 bases aligning to TRBD1. V dropped 4 bases and J dropped 4; count of bases not matched to a gene: 9. The CDR3 has 15 amino acids. The V gene's germline CDR1 is MNHEY and CDR2 SMNVEV (reference sequence). CDR3 in amino acids: CASSWDRLSGYEQYF. The DNA of the CDR3 is TGTGCCAGCAGTTGGGACAGGCTATCGGGATACGAGCAGTACTTC.

The gene calls are TRBV7-9 and TRBJ2-7, with 8 bases identical to TRBD2. Germline V gene lookup returns CDR1 SEHNR and CDR2 FQNEAQ (reference sequence). V trimming: 4 bases; J trimming: 4 bases; junction bases outside the gene matches: 3. The CDR3 is made up of 13 amino acids. CDR3 sequence reads: CASSSGGGYEQYF. CDR3 nucleotide sequence: TGTGCCAGCAGCTCCGGCGGGGGGTACGAGCAGTACTTC.

The table lists this clone with a count of one. The rearrangement joins TRBV2 to TRBJ1-5, with 7 bases that match TRBD1. After removal of 5 bases from V and 4 bases from J, the junction contained 11 bases not matched to a gene. The CDR3 length is 16 residues. The V gene's germline CDR1 is SNHLY and CDR2 FYNNEI. The CDR3, as DNA: TGTGCCAGCAGTTCTGAAACAGGGGTGAAAAATCAGCCCCAGCATTTT. The encoded protein is CASSSETGVKNQPQHF. Full variable domain (remainder filled in from reference TRBV2 and TRBJ1-5): EPEVTQTPSHQVTQMGQEVILRCVPISNHLYFYWYRQILGQKVEFLVSFYNNEISEKSEIFDDQFSVERPDGSNFTLKIRSTKLEDSAMYFCASSSETGVKNQPQHFGDGTRLSIL.

V and J are TRBV6-2 or TRBV6-3 and TRBJ2-7; TRBD2 matches at 8 bases. This CDR3 has 14 amino acids. Germline V lookup: CDR1 MNHEY, CDR2 SVGEGT. J gave up 2 bases and V 3 bases, and 3 bases lay outside the gene matches. The DNA of the CDR3 is TGTGCCAGCAGTTATACTAGCGGAACCTACGAGCAGTACTTC. This translates into CASSYTSGTYEQYF.

The chain has TRBV5-4 and TRBJ2-7; 10 positions match TRBD1. Trimming at V came to 2 bases and at J to 6 bases, leaving 5 bases not matched to a gene. Germline-derived CDR1 and CDR2 are SGHNT and YYREEE (reference sequence). The CDR3 extends over 14 amino acids. CDR3 loop: CASSLGTGVSEQYF. The CDR3 coding sequence is TGTGCCAGCAGCTTAGGGACAGGGGTTTCCGAGCAGTACTTC.

The CDR3 protein is CASSLARETQYF. The CDR3 nucleotides are TGTGCCAGCAGTTTAGCGCGAGAGACCCAGTACTTC. The chain recombines TRBV12-3 or TRBV12-4 with TRBJ2-5; D not certain. Between the trimmed V and J ends, which lost 0 bases and 4 bases, there was a span of 3 bases. The CDR3 extends over 12 amino acids.

This rearrangement joins TRBV25-1 to TRBJ2-5; D is unresolved. The CDR3 runs 12 residues. The ends were cut back, 4 bases at V and 5 bases at J, with 8 bases in the middle. Germline assignment: CDR1 MGHDK and CDR2 SYGVNS. DNA of the CDR3: TGTGCCAGCAGTGGGCTTAGGGAGACCCAGTACTTC. Its translation is CASSGLRETQYF.

The chain is built from TRBV5-1 and TRBJ2-3; D gene ambiguous. Germline loops: CDR1 SGHRS, CDR2 YFSETQ. The CDR3 is made up of 13 amino acids. Deletions cut 1 base from V and 6 bases from J, with 9 bases between. The DNA of the CDR3 is TGCGCCAGCAGCTTGCGAGCGTTCGATACGCAGTATTTT. Encoded protein: CASSLRAFDTQYF. Full variable domain (rest looked up from reference TRBV5-1 and TRBJ2-3): KAGVTQTPRYLIKTRGQQVTLSCSPISGHRSVSWYQQTPGQGLQFLFEYFSETQRNKGNFPGRFSGRQFSNSRSEMNVSTLELGDSALYLCASSLRAFDTQYFGPGTRLTVL.

The rearrangement uses TRBV6-5 and TRBJ2-5; tentative D call: TRBD1 (7 bases). CDR3 length equals 14 residues. The V and J ends lost 6 bases and 5 bases respectively, with 16 bases between them. Germline lookup yields CDR1 MNHEY and CDR2 SVGAGI. CDR3 nucleotide sequence: TGTGCCAGCAGCGCGCAGGGGGGCAGGGAGACCCAGTACTTC. Translating it yields CASSAQGGRETQYF.

This chain joins TRBV29-1 and TRBJ2-7; the D gene is possibly TRBD1 (6 bases). Germline V gene lookup returns CDR1 SQVTM and CDR2 ANQGSEA. Trimming pared 6 bases from V and 3 bases from J, leaving 12 bases between. The CDR3 is 12 amino acids. CDR3 bases: TGCAGCGTCCCAGGGGTAGGCTACGAGCAGTACTTC. It is translated as CSVPGVGYEQYF.

This chain uses TRBV7-9 with TRBJ1-1; possibly TRBD1 for D (6 bases). The CDR3 spans 14 residues. CDR1 SEHNR and CDR2 FQNEAQ come from the germline V gene (reference sequence). The germline V and J ends were trimmed by 6 bases and 1 base, with 12 bases remaining between them. The CDR3 protein is CASSPGVANTEAFF. Written as DNA, the CDR3 is TGTGCCAGCAGTCCAGGGGTGGCGAACACTGAAGCTTTCTTT.

The chain couples TRBV11-2 to TRBJ1-1; no firm D call. Germline assignment: CDR1 SGHAT and CDR2 FQNNGV. The CDR3 is 12 amino acids. With 3 bases removed from V and 5 bases from J, the gap between germline ends came to 7 bases. CDR3 nucleotides: TGTGCCAGCAGCTTTGGGGTTACTGAAGCTTTCTTT. The encoded protein is CASSFGVTEAFF. The whole variable domain, remainder taken from reference TRBV11-2 and TRBJ1-1, is EAGVAQSPRYKIIEKRQSVAFWCNPISGHATLYWYQQILGQGPKLLIQFQNNGVVDDSQLPKDRFSAERLKGVDSTLKIQPAKLEDSAVYLCASSFGVTEAFFGQGTRLTVV.